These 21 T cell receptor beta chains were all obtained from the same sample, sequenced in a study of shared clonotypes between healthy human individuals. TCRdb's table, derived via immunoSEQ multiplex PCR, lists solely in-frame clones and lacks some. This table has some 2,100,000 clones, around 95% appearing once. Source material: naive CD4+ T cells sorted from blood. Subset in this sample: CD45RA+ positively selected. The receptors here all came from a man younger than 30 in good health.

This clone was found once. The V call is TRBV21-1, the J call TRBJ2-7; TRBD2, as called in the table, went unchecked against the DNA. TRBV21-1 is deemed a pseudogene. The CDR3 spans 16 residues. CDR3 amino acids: CASIGSSGSPSYEQYF. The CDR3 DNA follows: TGTGCCAGCATCGGGTCTTCCGGCAGCCCCTCCTACGAGCAGTACTTC.

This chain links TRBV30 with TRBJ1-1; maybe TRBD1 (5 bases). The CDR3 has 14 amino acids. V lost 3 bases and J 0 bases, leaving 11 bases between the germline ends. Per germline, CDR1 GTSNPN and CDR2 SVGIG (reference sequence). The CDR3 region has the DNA TGTGCCTGGAGGGGGCGACAGCTGAACACTGAAGCTTTCTTT. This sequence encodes CAWRGRQLNTEAFF.

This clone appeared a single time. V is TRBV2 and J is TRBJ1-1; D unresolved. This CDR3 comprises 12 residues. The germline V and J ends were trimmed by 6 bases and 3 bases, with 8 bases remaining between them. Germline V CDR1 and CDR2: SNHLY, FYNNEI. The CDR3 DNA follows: TGTGCCAGCAGCTCTGATTACACTGAAGCTTTCTTT. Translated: CASSSDYTEAFF.

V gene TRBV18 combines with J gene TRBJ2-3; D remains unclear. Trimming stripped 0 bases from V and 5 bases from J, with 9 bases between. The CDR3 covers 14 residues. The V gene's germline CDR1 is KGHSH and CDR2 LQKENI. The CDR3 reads CASSPPSQLDTQYF. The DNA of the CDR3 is TGTGCCAGCTCACCACCGTCGCAGTTAGATACGCAGTATTTT.

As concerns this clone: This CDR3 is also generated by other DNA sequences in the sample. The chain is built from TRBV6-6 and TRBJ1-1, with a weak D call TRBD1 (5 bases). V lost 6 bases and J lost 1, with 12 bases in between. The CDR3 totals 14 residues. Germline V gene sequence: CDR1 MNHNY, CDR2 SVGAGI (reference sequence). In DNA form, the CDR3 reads TGTGCCAGCAGCTCGGCGGGGGGGAACACTGAAGCTTTCTTT. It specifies CASSSAGGNTEAFF.

For the CDR3, the DNA is TGTGCCAGCAGTTCCAGGGACAGGGGGCCCAATGAGCAGTTCTTC. It yields the protein CASSSRDRGPNEQFF. The genes are TRBV6-5 and TRBJ2-1; 12 nucleotides line up with TRBD1. CDR3 length: 15 residues. Germline V gene sequence: CDR1 MNHEY, CDR2 SVGAGI. V lost 4 bases, J lost 6 bases, and 4 bases stayed unmatched.

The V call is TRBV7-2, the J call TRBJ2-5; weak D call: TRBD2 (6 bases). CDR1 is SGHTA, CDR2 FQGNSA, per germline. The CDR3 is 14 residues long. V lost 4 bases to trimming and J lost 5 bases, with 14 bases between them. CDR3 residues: CASSSTRAMETQYF. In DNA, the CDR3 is TGTGCCAGCAGCTCGACTAGGGCAATGGAGACCCAGTACTTC.

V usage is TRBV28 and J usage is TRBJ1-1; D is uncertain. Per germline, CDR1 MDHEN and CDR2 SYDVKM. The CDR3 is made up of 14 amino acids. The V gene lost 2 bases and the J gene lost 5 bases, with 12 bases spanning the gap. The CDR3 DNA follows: TGTGCCAGCAGTTTACAGGCCTCGGGAACTGAAGCTTTCTTT. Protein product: CASSLQASGTEAFF.

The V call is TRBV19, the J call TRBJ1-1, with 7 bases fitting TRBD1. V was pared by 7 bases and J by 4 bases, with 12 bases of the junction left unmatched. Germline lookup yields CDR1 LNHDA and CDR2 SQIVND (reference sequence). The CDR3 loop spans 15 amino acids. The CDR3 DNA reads TGTGCCAGTATGGGGTATTCAGGGGGTAGCACTGAAGCTTTCTTT. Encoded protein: CASMGYSGGSTEAFF.

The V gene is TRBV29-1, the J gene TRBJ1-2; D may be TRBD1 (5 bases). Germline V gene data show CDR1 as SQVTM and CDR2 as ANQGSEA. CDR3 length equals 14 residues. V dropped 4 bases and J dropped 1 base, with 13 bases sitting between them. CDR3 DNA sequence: TGCAGCGTTGGACAGAGTAACCTTAACTATGGCTACACCTTC. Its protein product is CSVGQSNLNYGYTF.

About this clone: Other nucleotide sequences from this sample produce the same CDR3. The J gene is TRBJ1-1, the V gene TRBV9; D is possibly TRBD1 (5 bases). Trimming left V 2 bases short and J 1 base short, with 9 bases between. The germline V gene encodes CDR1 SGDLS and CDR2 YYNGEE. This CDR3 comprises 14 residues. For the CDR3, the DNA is TGTGCCAGCAGCGTCGGGGGGGAGAACACTGAAGCTTTCTTT. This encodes CASSVGGENTEAFF.

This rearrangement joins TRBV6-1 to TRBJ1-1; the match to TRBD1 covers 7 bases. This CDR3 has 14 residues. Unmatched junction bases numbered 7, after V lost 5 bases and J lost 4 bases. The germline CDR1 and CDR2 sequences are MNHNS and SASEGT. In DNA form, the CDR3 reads TGTGCCAGCAGTCCAGGGGGTTCTTCCACTGAAGCTTTCTTT. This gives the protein CASSPGGSSTEAFF.

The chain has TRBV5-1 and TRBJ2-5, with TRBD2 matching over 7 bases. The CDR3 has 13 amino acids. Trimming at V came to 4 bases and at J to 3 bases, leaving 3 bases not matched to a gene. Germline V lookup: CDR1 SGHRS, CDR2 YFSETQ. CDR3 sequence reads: CASSGLAEETQYF. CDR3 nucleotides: TGCGCCAGCAGCGGTCTAGCGGAAGAGACCCAGTACTTC.

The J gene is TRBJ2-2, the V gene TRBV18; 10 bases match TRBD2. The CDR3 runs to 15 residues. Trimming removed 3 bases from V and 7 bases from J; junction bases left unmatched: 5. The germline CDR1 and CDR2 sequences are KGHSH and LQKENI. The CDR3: CASSPLAGVIGELFF. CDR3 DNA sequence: TGTGCCAGCTCACCTCTAGCGGGAGTGATCGGGGAGCTGTTTTTT.

The CDR3 here is CASSPSMGRNQPQHF. CDR3 in DNA: TGTGCCAGCTCACCATCTATGGGGCGGAATCAGCCCCAGCATTTT. The chain recombines TRBV18 with TRBJ1-5, with D possibly matching TRBD1 (5 bases). The CDR3 totals 15 residues. V dropped 2 bases and J dropped 4 bases, with 12 bases sitting between them. The V gene's germline CDR1 is KGHSH and CDR2 LQKENI.

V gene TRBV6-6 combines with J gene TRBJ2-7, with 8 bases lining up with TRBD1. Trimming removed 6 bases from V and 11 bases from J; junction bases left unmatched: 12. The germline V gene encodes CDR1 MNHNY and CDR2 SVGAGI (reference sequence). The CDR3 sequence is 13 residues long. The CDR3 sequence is CASSTDRALGKYF. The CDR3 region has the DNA TGTGCCAGCAGCACGGACAGGGCCCTGGGAAAGTACTTC.

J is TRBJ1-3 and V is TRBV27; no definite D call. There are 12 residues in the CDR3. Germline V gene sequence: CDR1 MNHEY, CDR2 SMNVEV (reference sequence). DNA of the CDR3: TGTGCTGTACACAGCTCTGGAAACACCATATATTTT. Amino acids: CAVHSSGNTIYF.

CDR3 DNA: TGCGCCAGCAGTGAGACTGGCGTAGGGAGGAATAATTCACCCCTCCACTTT. Protein sequence: CASSETGVGRNNSPLHF. The chain recombines TRBV10-2 with TRBJ1-6; no firm D call. The germline V gene encodes CDR1 WSHSY and CDR2 SAAADI. The length of the CDR3 is 17 residues. The ends were cut back, 2 bases at V and 5 bases at J, with 16 bases in the middle.

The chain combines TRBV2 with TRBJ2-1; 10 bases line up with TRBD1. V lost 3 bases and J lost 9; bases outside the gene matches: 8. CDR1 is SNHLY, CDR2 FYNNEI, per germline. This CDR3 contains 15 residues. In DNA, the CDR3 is TGTGCCAGCAGTGATGGGGACAGGGGATTGAGTGAGCAGTTCTTC. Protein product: CASSDGDRGLSEQFF.

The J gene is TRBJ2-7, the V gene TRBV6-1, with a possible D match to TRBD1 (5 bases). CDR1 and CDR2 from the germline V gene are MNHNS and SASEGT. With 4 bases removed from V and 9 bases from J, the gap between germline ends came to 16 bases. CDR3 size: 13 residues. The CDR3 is CASSALEGVGQYF. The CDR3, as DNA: TGTGCCAGCAGTGCATTAGAAGGGGTCGGGCAGTACTTC.

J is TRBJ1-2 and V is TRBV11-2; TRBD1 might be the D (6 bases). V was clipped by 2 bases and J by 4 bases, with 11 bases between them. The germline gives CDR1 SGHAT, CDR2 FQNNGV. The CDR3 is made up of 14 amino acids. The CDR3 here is CASSLTGATYGYTF. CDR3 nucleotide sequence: TGTGCCAGCAGCTTAACGGGGGCGACCTATGGCTACACCTTC.